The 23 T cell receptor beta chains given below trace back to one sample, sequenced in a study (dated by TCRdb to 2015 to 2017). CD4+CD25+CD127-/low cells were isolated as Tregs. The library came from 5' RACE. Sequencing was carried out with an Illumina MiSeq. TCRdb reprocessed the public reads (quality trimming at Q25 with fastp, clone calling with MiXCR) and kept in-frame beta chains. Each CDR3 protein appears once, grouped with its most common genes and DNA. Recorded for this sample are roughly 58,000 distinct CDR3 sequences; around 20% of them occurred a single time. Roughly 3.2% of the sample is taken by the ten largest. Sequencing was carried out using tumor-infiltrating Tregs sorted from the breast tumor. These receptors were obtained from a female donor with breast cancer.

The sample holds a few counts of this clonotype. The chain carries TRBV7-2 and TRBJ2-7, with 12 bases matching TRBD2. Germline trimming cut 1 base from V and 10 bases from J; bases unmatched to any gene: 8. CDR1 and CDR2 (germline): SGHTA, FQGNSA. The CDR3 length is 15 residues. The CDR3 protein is CASSLGLAGARGQYF. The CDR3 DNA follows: TGTGCCAGCAGCTTAGGACTAGCGGGGGCGAGAGGACAGTACTTC.

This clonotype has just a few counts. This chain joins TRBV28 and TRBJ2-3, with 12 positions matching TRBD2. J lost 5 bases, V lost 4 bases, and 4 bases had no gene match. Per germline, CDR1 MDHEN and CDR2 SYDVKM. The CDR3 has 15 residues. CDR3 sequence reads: CASSSTSGRIDTQYF. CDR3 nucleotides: TGTGCCAGCAGTTCAACTAGCGGGAGGATAGATACGCAGTATTTT.

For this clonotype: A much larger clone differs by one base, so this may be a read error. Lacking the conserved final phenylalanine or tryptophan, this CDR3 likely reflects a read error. CDR3 amino acids: CASSLRTRSYEQYS. CDR3 DNA: TGCGCCAGCAGCTTGCGGACTAGAAGCTACGAGCAGTACTCC. The chain links TRBV5-1 to TRBJ2-7; TRBD2 matches 7 bases. V shed 1 base, J shed 3 bases, and the junction held 4 bases outside the gene matches. From germline, CDR1 is SGHRS and CDR2 YFSETQ. This CDR3 region has 14 residues.

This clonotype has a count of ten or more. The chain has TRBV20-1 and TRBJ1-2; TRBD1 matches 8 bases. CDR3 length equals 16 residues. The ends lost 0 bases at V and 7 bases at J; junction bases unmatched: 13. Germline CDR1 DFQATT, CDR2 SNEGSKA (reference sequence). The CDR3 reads CSARDFGQSGGGGYTF. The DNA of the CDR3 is TGCAGTGCTAGAGATTTCGGCCAGTCAGGGGGCGGTGGCTACACCTTC.

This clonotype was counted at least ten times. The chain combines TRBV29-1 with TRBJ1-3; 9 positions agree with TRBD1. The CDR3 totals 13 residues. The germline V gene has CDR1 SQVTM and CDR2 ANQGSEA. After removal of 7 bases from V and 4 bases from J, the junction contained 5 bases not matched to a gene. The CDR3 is CSAGQGAGNTIYF. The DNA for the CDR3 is TGCAGCGCGGGACAGGGTGCGGGAAACACCATATATTTT. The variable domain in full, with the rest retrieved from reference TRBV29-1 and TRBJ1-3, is SAVISQKPSRDICQRGTSLTIQCQVDSQVTMMFWYRQQPGQSLTLIATANQGSEATYESGFVIDKFPISRPNLTFSTLTVSNMSPEDSSIYLCSAGQGAGNTIYFGEGSWLTVV.

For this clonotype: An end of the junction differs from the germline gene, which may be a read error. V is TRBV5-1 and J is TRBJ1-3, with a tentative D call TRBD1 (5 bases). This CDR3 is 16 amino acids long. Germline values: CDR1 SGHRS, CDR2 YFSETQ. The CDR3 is CASSFQGGGTGDTIYF. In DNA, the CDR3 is TGCGCCAGCAGCTTTCAGGGCGGAGGGACTGGAGACACCATATATTTT.

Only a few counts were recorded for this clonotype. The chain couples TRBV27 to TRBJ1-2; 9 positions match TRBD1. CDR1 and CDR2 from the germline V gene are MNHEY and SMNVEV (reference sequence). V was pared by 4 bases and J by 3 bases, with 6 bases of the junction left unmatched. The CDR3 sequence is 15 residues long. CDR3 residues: CASSSATGGHYGYTF. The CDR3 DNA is TGTGCCAGCAGTTCCGCGACAGGGGGACACTATGGCTACACCTTC.

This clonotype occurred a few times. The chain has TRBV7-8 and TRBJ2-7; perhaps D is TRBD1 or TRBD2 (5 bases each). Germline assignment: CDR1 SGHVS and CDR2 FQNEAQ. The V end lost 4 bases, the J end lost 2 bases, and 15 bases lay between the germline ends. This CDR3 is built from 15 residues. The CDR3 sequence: CASSSRDGRPYEQYF. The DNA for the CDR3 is TGTGCCAGCAGCTCCCGGGACGGCCGCCCCTACGAGCAGTACTTC.

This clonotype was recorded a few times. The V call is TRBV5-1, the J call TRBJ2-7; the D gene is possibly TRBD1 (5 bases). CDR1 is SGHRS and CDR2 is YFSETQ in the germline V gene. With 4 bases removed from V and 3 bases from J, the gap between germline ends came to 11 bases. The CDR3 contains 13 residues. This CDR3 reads CASSLDRNYEQYF. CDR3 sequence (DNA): TGCGCCAGCAGCCTCGACAGAAACTACGAGCAGTACTTC.

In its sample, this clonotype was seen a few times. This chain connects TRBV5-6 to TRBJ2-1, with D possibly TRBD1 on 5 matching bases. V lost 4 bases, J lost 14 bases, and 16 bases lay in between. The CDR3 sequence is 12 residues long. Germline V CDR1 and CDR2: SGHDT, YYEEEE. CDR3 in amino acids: CASSRGQGREFF. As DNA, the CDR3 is TGTGCCAGCAGCAGAGGTCAGGGTAGGGAGTTCTTC.

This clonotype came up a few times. CDR3 protein: CASSQATYYEQYF. CDR3 coding DNA: TGCGCCAGCAGCCAGGCGACATACTACGAGCAGTACTTC. The V call is TRBV5-1, the J call TRBJ2-7; the D is unclear. This CDR3 contains 13 residues. The ends were cut back, 4 bases at V and 3 bases at J, with 11 bases in the middle. In germline, CDR1 is SGHRS, CDR2 YFSETQ.

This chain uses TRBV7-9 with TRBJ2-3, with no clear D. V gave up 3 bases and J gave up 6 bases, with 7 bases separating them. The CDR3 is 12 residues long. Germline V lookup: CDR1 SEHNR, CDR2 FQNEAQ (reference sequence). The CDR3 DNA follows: TGTGCCAGCAGCTTCACAGCCGATACGCAGTATTTT. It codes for CASSFTADTQYF.

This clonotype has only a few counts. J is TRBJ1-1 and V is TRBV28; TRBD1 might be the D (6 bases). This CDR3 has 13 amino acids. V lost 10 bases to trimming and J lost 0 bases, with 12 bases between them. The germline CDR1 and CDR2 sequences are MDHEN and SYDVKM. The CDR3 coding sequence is TGTGCCACCCGGACAGCTATGAACACTGAAGCTTTCTTT. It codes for CATRTAMNTEAFF.

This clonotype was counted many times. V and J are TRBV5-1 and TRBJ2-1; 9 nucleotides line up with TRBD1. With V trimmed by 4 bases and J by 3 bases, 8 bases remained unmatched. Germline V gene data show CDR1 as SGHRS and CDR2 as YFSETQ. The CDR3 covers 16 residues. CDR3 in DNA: TGCGCCAGCAGCCGGGATGGGGACAGGGTCTACAATGAGCAGTTCTTC. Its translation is CASSRDGDRVYNEQFF.

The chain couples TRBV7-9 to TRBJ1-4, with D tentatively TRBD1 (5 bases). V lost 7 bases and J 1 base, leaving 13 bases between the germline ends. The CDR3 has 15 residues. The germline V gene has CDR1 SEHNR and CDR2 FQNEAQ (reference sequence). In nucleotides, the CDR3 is TGTGCCAGCACCCCGGAGGGACTAACTAATGAAAAACTGTTTTTT. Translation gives CASTPEGLTNEKLFF.

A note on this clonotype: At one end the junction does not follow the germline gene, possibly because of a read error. The CDR3 bases are TGCGCCAGCAGCAGGTCTGGGAATTCACCCCTTCACTTT. It codes for CASSRSGNSPLHF. This chain links TRBV5-1 with TRBJ1-6; D is undetermined. The CDR3 is 13 residues long. CDR1 and CDR2 from the germline V gene are SGHRS and YFSETQ.

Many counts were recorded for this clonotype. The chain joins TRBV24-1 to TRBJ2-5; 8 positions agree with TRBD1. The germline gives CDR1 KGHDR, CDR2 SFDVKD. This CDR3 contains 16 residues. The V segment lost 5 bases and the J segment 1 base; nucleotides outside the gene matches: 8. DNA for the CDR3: TGTGCCACCAGTGCCGGACAGGGTTTCGTCCAAGAGACCCAGTACTTC. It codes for CATSAGQGFVQETQYF.

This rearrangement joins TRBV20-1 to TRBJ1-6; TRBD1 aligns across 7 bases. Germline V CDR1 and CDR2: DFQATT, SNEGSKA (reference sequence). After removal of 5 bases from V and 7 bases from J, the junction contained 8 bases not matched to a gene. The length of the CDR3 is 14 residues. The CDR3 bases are TGCAGTGCTTCCGAATGGGACAGAAATTCACCCCTCCACTTT. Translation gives CSASEWDRNSPLHF.

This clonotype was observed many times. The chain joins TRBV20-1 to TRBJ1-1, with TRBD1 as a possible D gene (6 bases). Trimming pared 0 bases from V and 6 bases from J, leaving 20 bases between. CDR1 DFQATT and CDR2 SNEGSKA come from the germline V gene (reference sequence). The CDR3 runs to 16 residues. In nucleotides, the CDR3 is TGCAGTGCTAGAGATAGGCCAACAGGGATGGGTCCTGAAGCTTTCTTT. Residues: CSARDRPTGMGPEAFF.

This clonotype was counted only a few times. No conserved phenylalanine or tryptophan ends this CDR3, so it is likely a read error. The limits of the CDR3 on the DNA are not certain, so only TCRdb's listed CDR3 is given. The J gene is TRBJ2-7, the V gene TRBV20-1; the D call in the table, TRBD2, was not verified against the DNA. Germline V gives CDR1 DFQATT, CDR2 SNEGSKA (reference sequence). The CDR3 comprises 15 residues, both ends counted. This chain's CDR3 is CSGINSGIFYEQRHL.

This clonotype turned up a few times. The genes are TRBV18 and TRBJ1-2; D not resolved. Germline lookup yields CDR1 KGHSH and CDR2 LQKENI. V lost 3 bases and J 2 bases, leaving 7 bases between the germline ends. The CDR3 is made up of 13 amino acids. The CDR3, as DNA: TGTGCCAGCTCACCGACGGTAAACTATGGCTACACCTTC. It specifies CASSPTVNYGYTF.

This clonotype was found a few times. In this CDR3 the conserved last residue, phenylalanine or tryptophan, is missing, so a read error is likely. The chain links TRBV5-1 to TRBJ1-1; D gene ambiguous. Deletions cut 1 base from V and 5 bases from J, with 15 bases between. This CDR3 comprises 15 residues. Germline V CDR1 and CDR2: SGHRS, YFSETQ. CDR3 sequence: CASSLTPGSRTEAFL. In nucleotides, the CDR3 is TGCGCCAGCAGCTTGACCCCGGGGAGCCGGACTGAAGCTTTCCTT.

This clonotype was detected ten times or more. The CDR3 DNA reads TGCAGTGCTAGAGATGCCACCCCAGGGGAGTACGAGCAGTACTTC. This translates into CSARDATPGEYEQYF. J is TRBJ2-7 and V is TRBV20-1, with D possibly TRBD1 on 6 matching bases. The CDR3 totals 15 residues. Looked up from germline, CDR1 is DFQATT and CDR2 is SNEGSKA (reference sequence). V shed 0 bases and J shed 4 bases, with 16 bases lying between them.